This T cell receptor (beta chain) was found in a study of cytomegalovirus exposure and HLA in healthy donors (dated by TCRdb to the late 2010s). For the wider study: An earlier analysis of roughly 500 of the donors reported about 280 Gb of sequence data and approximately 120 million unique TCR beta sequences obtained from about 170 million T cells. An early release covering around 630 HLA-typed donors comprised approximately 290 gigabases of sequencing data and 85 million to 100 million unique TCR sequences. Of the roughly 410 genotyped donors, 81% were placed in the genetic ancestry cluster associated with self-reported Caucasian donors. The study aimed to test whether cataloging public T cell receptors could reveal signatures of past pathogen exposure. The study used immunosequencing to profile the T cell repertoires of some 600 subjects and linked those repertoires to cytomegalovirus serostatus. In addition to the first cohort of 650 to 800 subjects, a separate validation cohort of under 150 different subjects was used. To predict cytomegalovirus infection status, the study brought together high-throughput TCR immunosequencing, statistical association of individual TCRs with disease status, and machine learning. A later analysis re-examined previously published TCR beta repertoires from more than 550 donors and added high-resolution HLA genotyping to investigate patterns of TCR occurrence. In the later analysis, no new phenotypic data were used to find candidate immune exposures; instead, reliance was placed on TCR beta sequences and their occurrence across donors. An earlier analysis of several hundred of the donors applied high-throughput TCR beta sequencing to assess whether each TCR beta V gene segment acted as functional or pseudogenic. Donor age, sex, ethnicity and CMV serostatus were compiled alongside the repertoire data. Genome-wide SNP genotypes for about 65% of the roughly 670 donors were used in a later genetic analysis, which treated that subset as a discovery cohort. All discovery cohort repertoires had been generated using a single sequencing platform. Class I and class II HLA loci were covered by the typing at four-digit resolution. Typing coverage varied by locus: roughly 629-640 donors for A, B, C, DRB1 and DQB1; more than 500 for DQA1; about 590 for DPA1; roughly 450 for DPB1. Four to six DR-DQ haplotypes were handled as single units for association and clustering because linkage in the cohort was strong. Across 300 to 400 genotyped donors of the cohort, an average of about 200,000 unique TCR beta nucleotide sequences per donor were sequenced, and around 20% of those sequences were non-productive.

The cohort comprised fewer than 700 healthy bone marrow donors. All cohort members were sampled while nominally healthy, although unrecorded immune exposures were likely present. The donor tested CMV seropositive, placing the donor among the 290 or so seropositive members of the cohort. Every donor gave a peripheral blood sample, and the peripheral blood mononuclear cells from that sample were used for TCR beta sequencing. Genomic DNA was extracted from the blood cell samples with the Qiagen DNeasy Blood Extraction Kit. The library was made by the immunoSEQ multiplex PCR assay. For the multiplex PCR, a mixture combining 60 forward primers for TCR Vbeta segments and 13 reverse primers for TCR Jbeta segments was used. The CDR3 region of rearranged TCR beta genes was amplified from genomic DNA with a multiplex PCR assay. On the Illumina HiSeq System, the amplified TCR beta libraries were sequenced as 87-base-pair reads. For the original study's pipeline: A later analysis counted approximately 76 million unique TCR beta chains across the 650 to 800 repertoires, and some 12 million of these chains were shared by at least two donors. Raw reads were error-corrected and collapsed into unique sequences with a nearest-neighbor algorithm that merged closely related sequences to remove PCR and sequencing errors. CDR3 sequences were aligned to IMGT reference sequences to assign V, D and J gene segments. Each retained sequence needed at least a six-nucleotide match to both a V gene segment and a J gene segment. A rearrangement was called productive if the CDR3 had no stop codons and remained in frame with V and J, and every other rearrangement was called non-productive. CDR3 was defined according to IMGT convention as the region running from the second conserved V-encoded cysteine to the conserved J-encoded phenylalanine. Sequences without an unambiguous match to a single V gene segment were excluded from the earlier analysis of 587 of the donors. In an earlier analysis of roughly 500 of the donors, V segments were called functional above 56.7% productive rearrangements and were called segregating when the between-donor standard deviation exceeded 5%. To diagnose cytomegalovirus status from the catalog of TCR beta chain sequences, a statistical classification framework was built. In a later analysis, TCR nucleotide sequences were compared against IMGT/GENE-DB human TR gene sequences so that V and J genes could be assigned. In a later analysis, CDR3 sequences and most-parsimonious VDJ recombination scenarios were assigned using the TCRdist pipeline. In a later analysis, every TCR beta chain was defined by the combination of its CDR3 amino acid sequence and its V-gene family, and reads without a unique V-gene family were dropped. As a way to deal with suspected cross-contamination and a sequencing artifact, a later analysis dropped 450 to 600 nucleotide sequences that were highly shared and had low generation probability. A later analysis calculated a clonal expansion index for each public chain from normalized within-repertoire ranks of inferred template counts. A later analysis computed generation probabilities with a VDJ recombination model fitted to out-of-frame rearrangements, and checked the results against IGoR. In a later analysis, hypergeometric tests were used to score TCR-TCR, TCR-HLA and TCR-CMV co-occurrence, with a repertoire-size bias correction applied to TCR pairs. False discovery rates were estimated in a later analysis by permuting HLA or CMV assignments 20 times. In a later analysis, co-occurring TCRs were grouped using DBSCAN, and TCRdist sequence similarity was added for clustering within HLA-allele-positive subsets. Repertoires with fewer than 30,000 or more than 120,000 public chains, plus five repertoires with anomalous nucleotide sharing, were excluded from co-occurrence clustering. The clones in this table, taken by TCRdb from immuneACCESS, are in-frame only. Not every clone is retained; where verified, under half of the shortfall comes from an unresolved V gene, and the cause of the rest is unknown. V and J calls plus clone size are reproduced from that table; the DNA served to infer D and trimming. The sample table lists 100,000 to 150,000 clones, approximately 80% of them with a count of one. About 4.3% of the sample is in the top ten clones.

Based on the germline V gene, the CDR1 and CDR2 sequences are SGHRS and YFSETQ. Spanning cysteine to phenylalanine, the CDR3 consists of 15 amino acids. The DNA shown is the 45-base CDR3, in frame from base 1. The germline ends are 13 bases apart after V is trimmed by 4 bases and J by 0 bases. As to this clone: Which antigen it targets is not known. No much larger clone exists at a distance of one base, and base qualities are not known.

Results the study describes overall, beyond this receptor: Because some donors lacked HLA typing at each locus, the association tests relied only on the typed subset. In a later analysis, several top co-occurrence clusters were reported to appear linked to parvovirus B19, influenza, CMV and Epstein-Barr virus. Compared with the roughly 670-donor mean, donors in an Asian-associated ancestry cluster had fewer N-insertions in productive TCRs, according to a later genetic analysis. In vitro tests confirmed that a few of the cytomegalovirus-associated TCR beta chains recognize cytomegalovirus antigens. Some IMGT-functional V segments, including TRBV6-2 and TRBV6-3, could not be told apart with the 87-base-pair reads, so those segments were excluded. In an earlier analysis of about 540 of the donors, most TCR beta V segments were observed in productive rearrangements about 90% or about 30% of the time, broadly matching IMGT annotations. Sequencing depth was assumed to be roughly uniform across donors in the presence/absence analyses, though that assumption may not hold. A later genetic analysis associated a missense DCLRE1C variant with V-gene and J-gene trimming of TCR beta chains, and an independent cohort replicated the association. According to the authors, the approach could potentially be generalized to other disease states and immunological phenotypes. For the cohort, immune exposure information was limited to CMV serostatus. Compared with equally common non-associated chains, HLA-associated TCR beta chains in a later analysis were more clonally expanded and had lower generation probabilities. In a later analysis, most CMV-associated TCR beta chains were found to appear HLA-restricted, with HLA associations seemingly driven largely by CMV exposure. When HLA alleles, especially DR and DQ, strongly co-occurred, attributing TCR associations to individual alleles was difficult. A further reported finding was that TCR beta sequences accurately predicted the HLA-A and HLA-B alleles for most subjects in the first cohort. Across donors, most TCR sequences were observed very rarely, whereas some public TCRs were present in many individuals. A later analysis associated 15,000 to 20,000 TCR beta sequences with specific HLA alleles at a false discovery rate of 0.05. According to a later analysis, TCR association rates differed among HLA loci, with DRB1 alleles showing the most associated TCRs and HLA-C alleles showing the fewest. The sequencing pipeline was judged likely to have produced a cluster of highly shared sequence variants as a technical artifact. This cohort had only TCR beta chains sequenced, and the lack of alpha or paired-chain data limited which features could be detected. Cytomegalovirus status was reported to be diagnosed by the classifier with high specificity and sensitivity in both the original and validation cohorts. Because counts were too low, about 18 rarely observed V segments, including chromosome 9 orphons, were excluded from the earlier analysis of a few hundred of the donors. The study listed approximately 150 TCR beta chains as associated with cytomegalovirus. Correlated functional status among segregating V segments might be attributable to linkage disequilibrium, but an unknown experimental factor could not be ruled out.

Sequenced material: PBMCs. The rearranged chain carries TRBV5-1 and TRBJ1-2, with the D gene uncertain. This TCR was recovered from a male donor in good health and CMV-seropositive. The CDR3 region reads CASSRGSLANYGYTF. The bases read TGCGCCAGCAGCCGTGGCTCTCTAGCTAACTATGGCTACACCTTC.